This TCR beta chain emerged from a study of T cells in Graves' hyperthyroidism and ophthalmopathy. This clonotype turned up a few times. RNA transcripts yielded amplified TCR beta CDR3 regions. The study used the HTBI primer set for a first-round RT-PCR of the TCR CDR3. TCRdb re-analysed the multiplex PCR reads in MiXCR, keeping a single row per CDR3 protein. The sample carries roughly 720,000 distinct CDR3 sequences, 17% recorded once. Patients were aged 18 to 65, had disease duration under 2 months, and had newly diagnosed hyperthyroidism. Lactation, pregnancy, other autoimmune disease or uncontrolled infection excluded patients. Isolation of PBMCs was performed on roughly 9 ml fresh peripheral blood. Germline V lookup: CDR1 SQVTM, CDR2 ANQGSEA. The CDR3 consists of 11 residues. Trimming left V 2 bases short and J 5 bases short, with 4 bases between.

The sequenced sample consisted of blood. This clonotype was sampled from a man aged 50 to 59 with Graves' hyperthyroidism. The V call is TRBV29-1, the J call TRBJ2-1; D is undetermined. CDR3 DNA: TGCAGCGTTGAAACGAACAATGAGCAGTTCTTC. It codes for CSVETNNEQFF.